The entry below describes one T cell receptor beta chain. Its binding antigen is unknown. Base qualities are not at hand, and no much larger clone is one base apart. Counted from cysteine to phenylalanine, this CDR3 has 16 amino acids. Kept here is only the CDR3 DNA, which spans 48 bases and is read in frame from base 1. Peripheral blood CD8+ and CD4+ T cells from healthy donors, Susac syndrome patients and multiple sclerosis patients were profiled using high-throughput TCR beta sequencing. Susac syndrome patients met recently defined diagnostic criteria for definite or probable disease. Bulk CD8+ and CD4+ T cells were purified by magnetic negative isolation, whereas CD8+ TEMRA cells were enriched by FACS. Blood was drawn into EDTA tubes, processed within 24 hours, and PBMCs were isolated by density gradient centrifugation. PBMCs intended for TCR sequencing were cryopreserved in liquid nitrogen and thawed later in a water bath at 37 degrees C. A purity of at least 90% was achieved for sorted or isolated CD4+, CD8+ and CD8+ TEMRA cells.

The sample is drawn from a study of CD8 T cells in Susac syndrome (dated by TCRdb to the late 2010s). In the study overall: Of the Susac syndrome patients who were sequenced, roughly 6 had clinically active disease and 8 or 9 were in clinical remission. At blood withdrawal, Susac syndrome patients were either therapy-naive, taking corticosteroids (in some cases with IVIg as well), or taking IVIg alone. Repertoire sequencing was used to test whether CD8+ T cell activation and differentiation in Susac syndrome was antigen driven.

Here is what the overall study found, with its caveats: The number of individuals in the TCR sequencing and HLA analysis was recognized as being relatively small. In patients with Susac syndrome, the CD4+ T cell repertoire showed no detectable clonal expansion.

RNA was extracted using the RNeasy kit, and about 0.45 to 1 ug of the RNA was reverse transcribed with random hexamers. The immunoSEQ multiplex PCR assay, which covers 54 Vbeta and 13 Jbeta segments, was used to amplify TCR beta CDR3 regions. PCR amplification bias was corrected using a synthetic template baseline for primer optimization and computational correction. Under the source paper's analysis protocol: Reads were annotated to V, D and J genes per IMGT and analyzed with immunoSEQ Analyzer, keeping only productive sequences. Clonality was calculated as one minus the Shannon entropy normalized by log2 of the number of productive unique sequences. For each patient and control, public and private clones were evaluated among the 100 most prevalent clones. Susac-specific clones were defined as absent from healthy and MS cohorts, about 1,100 published viral clones and other ImmuneACCESS disease sequences. The raw public data were reprocessed by TCRdb itself: fastp quality trimming at Q25, MiXCR clonotype calling, in-frame beta chains only. Every entry covers one CDR3 protein and lists the most common genes and DNA from its rows. The V and J calls shown here were made by TCRdb, not taken from the authors' results. The sample data list approximately 180,000 distinct CDR3 sequences, and just under 95% of these were observed just once. The ten largest clones represent approximately 0.099% of the sample.

The chain links TRBV21-1 with TRBJ2-7. TRBV21-1 counts as a pseudogene. Sequencing input: CD4+ T cells from PBMCs. The origin of this receptor is a human donor with Susac syndrome. The CDR3 region: CASSKAARRCTYEQYF. The sequenced DNA is TGTGCCAGCAGCAAAGCCGCCCGCAGGTGCACCTACGAGCAGTACTTC.